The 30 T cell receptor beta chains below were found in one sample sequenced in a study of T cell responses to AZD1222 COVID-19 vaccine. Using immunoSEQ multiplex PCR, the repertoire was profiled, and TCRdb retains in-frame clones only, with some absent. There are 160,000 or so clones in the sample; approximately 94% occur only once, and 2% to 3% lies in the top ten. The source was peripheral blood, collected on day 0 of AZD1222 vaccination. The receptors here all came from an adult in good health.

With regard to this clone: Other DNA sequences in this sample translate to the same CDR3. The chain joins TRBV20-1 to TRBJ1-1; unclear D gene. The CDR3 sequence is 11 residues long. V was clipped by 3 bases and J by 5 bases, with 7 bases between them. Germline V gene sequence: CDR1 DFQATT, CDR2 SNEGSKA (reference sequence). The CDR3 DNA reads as TGCAGTGCTAGTCGAGGGACTGAAGCTTTCTTT. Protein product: CSASRGTEAFF.

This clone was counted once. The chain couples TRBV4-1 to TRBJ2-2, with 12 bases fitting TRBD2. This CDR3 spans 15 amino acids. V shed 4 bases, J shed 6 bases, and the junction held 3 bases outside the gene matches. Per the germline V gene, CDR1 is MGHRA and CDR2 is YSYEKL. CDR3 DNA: TGCGCCAGCAGCCTCGGACTAGCGGGATCCGGGGAGCTGTTTTTT. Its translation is CASSLGLAGSGELFF.

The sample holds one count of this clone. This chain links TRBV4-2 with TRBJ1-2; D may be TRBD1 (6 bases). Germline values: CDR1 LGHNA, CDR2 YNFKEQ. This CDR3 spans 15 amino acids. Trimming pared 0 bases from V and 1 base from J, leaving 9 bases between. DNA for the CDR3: TGTGCCAGCAGCCAAGACAGGGGCCTTAACTATGGCTACACCTTC. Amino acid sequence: CASSQDRGLNYGYTF.

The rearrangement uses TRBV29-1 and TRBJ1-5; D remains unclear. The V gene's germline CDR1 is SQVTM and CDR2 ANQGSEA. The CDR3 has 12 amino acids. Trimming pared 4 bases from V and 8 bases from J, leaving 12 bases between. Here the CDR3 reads CSVANPIKPQHF. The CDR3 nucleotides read TGCAGCGTTGCCAACCCGATTAAGCCCCAGCATTTT.

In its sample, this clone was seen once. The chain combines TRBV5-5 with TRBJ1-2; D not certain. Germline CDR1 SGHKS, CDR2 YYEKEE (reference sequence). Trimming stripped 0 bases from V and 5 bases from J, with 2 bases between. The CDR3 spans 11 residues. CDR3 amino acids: CASSLAYGYTF. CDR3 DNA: TGTGCCAGCAGCTTGGCGTATGGCTACACCTTC.

CDR3 nucleotides: TGTGCCAGCAGCTTTAGCGGGGCCTACAATGAGCAGTTCTTC. Encoded protein: CASSFSGAYNEQFF. The chain joins TRBV5-6 to TRBJ2-1; the match to TRBD2 covers 8 bases. Trimming at V came to 2 bases and at J to 2 bases, leaving 0 bases not matched to a gene. Per the germline V gene, CDR1 is SGHDT and CDR2 is YYEEEE. This CDR3 is 14 amino acids long.

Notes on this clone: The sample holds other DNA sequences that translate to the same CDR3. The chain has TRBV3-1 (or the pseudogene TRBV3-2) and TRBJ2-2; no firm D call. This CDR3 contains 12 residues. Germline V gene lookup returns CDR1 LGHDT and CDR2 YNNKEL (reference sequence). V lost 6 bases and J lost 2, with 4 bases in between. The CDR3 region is CASSRNTGELFF. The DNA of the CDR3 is TGTGCCAGCAGTCGAAACACCGGGGAGCTGTTTTTT.

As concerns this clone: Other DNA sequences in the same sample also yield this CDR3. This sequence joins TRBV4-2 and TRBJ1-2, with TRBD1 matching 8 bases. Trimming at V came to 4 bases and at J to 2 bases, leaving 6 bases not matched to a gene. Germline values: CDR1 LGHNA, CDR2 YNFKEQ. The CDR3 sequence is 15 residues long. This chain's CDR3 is CASSPWTGTNYGYTF. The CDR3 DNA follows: TGTGCCAGCAGCCCGTGGACAGGGACGAACTATGGCTACACCTTC.

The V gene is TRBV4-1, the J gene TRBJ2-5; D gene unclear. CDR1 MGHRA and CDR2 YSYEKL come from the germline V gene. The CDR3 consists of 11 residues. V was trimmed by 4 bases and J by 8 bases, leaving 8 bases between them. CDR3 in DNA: TGCGCCAGCAGCCCTGGGTATACCCAGTACTTC. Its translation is CASSPGYTQYF.

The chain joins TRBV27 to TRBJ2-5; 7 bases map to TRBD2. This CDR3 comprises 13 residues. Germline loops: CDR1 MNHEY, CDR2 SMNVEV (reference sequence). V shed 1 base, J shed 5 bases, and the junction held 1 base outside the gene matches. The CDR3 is CASSLLGGETQYF. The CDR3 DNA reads TGTGCCAGCAGTTTATTGGGGGGGGAGACCCAGTACTTC.

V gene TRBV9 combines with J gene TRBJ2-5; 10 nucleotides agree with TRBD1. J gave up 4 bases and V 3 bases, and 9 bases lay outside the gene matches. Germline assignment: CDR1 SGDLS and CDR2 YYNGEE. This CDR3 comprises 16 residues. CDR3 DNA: TGTGCCAGCAGCGCGCGGACAGGGGGATCGGGAGAGACCCAGTACTTC. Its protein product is CASSARTGGSGETQYF.

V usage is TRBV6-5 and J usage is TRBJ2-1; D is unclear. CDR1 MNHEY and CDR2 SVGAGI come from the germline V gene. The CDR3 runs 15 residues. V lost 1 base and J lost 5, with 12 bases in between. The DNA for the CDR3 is TGTGCCAGCAGTTACTACGGCCCGGAGAACAATGAGCAGTTCTTC. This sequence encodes CASSYYGPENNEQFF.

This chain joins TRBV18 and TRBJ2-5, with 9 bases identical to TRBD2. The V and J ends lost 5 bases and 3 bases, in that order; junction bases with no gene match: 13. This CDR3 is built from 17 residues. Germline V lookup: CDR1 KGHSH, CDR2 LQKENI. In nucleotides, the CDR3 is TGTGCCAGCTCATTAACCGGGACTAGCAACCGGGAAGAGACCCAGTACTTC. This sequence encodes CASSLTGTSNREETQYF.

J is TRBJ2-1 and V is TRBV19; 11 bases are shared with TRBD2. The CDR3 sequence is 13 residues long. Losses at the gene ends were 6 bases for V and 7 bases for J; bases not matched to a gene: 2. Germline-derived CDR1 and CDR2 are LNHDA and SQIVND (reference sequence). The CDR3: CASRLAGGNEQFF. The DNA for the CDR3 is TGTGCCAGTAGGCTAGCGGGAGGTAATGAGCAGTTCTTC.

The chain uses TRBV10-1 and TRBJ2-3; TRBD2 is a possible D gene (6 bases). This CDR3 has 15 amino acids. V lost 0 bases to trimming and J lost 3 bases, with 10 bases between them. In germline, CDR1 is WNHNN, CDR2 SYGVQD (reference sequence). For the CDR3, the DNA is TGCGCCAGCAGTGAGTCACTGGGGGGAACAGATACGCAGTATTTT. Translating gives CASSESLGGTDTQYF.

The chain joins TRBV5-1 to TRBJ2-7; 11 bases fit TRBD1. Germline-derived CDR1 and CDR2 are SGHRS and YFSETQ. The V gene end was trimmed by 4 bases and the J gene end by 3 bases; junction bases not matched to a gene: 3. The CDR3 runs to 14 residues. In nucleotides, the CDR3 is TGCGCCAGCAGCCCGGGACAGGGGGGCTACGAGCAGTACTTC. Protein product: CASSPGQGGYEQYF.

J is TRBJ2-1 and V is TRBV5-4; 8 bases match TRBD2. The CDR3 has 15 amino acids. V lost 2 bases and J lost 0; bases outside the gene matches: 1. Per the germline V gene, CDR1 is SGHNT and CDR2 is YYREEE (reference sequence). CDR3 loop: CASSFTSGSYNEQFF. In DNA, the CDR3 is TGTGCCAGCAGCTTTACTAGCGGCTCCTACAATGAGCAGTTCTTC.

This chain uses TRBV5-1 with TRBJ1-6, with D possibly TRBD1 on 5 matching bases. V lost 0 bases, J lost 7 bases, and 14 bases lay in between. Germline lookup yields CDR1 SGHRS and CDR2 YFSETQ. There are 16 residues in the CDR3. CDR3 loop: CASSLEMGGENSPLHF. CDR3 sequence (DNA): TGCGCCAGCAGCTTGGAAATGGGGGGAGAGAATTCACCCCTCCACTTT. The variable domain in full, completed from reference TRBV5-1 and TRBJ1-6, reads KAGVTQTPRYLIKTRGQQVTLSCSPISGHRSVSWYQQTPGQGLQFLFEYFSETQRNKGNFPGRFSGRQFSNSRSEMNVSTLELGDSALYLCASSLEMGGENSPLHFGNGTRLTVT.

The CDR3 nucleotides are TGTGCCAGCAGTTACCAAGGTCCCGGGACAAGTTCACCCCTCCACTTT. Translation: CASSYQGPGTSSPLHF. This chain links TRBV6-5 with TRBJ1-6; possibly TRBD1 for D (6 bases). Trimming took off 2 bases at V and 9 bases at J, with 17 bases between the two ends. The CDR3 spans 16 residues. In germline, CDR1 is MNHEY, CDR2 SVGAGI.

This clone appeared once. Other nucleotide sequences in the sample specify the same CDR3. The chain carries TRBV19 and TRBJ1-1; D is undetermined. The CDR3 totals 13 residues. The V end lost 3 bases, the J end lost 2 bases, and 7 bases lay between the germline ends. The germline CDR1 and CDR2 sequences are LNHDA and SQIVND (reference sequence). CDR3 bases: TGTGCCAGTAGTATTGGAGGAAACACTGAAGCTTTCTTT. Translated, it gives CASSIGGNTEAFF.

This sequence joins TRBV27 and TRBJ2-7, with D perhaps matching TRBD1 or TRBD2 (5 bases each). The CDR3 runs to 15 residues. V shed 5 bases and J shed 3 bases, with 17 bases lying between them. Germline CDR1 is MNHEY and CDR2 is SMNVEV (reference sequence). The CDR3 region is CASSLSWGPLYEQYF. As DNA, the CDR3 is TGTGCCAGCAGTCTCTCGTGGGGACCCCTCTACGAGCAGTACTTC.

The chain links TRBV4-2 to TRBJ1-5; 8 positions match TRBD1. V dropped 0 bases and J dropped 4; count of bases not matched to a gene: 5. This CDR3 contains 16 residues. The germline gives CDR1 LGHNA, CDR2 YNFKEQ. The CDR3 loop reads CASSQDSGQGNQPQHF. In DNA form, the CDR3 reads TGTGCCAGCAGCCAAGACTCCGGACAGGGTAATCAGCCCCAGCATTTT.

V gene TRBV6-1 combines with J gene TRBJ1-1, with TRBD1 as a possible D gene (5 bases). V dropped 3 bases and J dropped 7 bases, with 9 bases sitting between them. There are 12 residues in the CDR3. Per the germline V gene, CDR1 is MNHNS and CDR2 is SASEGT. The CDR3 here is CASSEWGIEAFF. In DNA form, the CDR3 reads TGTGCCAGCAGTGAGTGGGGGATTGAAGCTTTCTTT.

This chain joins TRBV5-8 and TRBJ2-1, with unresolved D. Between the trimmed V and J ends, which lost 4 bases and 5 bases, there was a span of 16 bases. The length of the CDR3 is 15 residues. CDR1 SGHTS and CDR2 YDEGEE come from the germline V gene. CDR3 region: CASSPAIRTDNEQFF. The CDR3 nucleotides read TGTGCCAGCAGCCCCGCCATCCGGACGGACAATGAGCAGTTCTTC. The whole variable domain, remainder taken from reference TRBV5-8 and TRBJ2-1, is EAGVTQSPTHLIKTRGQQATLRCSPISGHTSVYWYQQALGLGLQFLLWYDEGEERNRGNFPPRFSGRQFPNYSSELNVNALELEDSALYLCASSPAIRTDNEQFFGPGTRLTVL.

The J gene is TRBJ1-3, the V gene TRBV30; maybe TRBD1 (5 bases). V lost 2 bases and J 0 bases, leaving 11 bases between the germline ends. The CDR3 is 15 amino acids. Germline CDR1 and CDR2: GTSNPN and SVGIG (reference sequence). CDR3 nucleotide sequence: TGTGCCTGGAGTCAGGGCTTCATCTCTGGAAACACCATATATTTT. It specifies CAWSQGFISGNTIYF.

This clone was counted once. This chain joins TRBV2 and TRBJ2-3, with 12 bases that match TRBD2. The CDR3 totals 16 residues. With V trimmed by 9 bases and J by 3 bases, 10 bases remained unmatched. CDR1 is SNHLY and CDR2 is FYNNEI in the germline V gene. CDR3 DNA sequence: TGTGCCAGGACTAGCGGGAGAACGGTTAGGACAGATACGCAGTATTTT. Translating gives CARTSGRTVRTDTQYF.

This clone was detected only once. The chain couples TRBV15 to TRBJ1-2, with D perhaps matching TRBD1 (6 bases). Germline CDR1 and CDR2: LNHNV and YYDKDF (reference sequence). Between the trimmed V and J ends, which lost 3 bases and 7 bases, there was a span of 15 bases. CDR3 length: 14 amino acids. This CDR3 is CATSSRTVGSGYTF. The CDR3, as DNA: TGTGCCACCAGCAGTCGGACAGTGGGAAGTGGCTACACCTTC.

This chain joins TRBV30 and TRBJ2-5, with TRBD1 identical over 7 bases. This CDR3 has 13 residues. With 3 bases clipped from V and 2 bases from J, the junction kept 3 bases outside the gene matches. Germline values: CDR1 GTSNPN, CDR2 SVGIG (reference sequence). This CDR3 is CAWSGDRQETQYF. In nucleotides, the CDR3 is TGTGCCTGGAGCGGGGACAGACAAGAGACCCAGTACTTC.

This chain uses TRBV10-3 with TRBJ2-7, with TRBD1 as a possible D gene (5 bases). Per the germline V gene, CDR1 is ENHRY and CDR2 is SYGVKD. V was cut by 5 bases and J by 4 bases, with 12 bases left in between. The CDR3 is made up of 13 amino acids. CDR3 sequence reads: CAISRGQGYEQYF. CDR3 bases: TGTGCCATCAGTCGTGGGCAGGGTTACGAGCAGTACTTC.

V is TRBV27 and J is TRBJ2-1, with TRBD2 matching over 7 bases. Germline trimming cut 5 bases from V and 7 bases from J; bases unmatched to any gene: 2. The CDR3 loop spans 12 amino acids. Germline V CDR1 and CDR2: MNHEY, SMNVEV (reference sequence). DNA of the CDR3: TGTGCCAGCAGTGGCGGGAGTAATGAGCAGTTCTTC. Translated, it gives CASSGGSNEQFF.